This TCR beta chain is from a study of cytomegalovirus exposure and HLA in healthy donors. Study outcomes and limitations: Several V segments, TRBV6-2 and TRBV6-3 among them, could not be told apart and were dropped. Analysis was carried out at a later point, and it linked a missense DCLRE1C variant to TCR beta V- and J-gene trimming. In a later analysis, at a false discovery rate of 0.05, 15,000 to 20,000 TCR beta sequences were associated with HLA alleles.

PCR primers comprised 60 Vbeta and 13 Jbeta primers. Some clones are missing from TCRdb's copy, which holds only in-frame ones; the method was immunoSEQ multiplex PCR. The table lists fewer than 200,000 clones, roughly 74% of them singletons. Turning to this clone: Antigen: not known.

Germline CDR1 SGHRS, CDR2 YFSETQ. V lost 3 bases, J lost 9 bases, and 16 bases lay in between. The length of the CDR3 is 14 residues. The chain joins TRBV5-1 to TRBJ2-1; tentatively, D is TRBD2 (5 bases). The receptor comes from a male donor in good health and CMV-seronegative. The specimen sequenced was PBMCs. The CDR3 loop reads CASSSERASSEQFF. For the CDR3, the DNA is TGCGCCAGCAGCTCGGAGAGGGCCTCCAGTGAGCAGTTCTTC.